Listed here are 32 T cell receptor beta chains from one sample, sequenced in a study of T cells in Graves' hyperthyroidism and ophthalmopathy. Template material for amplifying TCR beta CDR3 regions consisted of RNA transcripts. HTBI primers were the set used in a first-round RT-PCR of the TCR CDR3. TCRdb reanalysed the multiplex PCR reads using MiXCR and keeps one entry per CDR3 protein. In the table there are 350,000 or so distinct CDR3 sequences, about 21% of which are singletons. Sequencing was performed on blood. These receptor sequences come from a woman aged 50 to 60 with Graves' hyperthyroidism.

This clonotype has just a few counts. The chain links TRBV20-1 to TRBJ2-3; TRBD2 aligns across 11 bases. There are 16 residues in the CDR3. V lost 4 bases and J lost 2; bases outside the gene matches: 8. Germline V lookup: CDR1 DFQATT, CDR2 SNEGSKA (reference sequence). CDR3 in DNA: TGCAGTGCTACCCTCACGACTAGCGGGATCACAGATACGCAGTATTTT. Residues: CSATLTTSGITDTQYF.

This clonotype was seen at least ten times. V and J are TRBV5-1 and TRBJ2-7; D is perhaps TRBD1 (5 bases). Germline CDR1 is SGHRS and CDR2 is YFSETQ. V lost 3 bases to trimming and J lost 3 bases, with 16 bases between them. The CDR3 runs to 15 residues. CDR3 in DNA: TGCGCCAGCAGCTCCATTCGGGTAGGGGACTACGAGCAGTACTTC. Translation: CASSSIRVGDYEQYF.

This clonotype was seen ten or more times. This chain connects TRBV28 to TRBJ2-4; the D gene is possibly TRBD1 (6 bases). Germline CDR1 reads MDHEN; CDR2 reads SYDVKM. The length of the CDR3 is 17 residues. The V gene lost 2 bases and the J gene lost 2 bases, with 16 bases spanning the gap. CDR3 loop: CASSLILDSRSKNIQYF. The CDR3, as DNA: TGTGCCAGCAGTTTAATTTTGGACAGTCGTTCCAAAAACATTCAGTACTTC.

This clonotype has at least ten counts. The chain uses TRBV20-1 and TRBJ2-7, with TRBD2 as a possible D gene (6 bases). V lost 3 bases and J lost 7, with 16 bases in between. Germline V CDR1 and CDR2: DFQATT, SNEGSKA (reference sequence). The CDR3 is made up of 13 amino acids. DNA of the CDR3: TGCAGTGCTAGGCCATTTGGACTACGAGAGCAGTACTTC. Translated: CSARPFGLREQYF.

The table lists this clonotype with a count of one. The chain employs TRBV28 and TRBJ2-7; 9 bases align to TRBD1. The CDR3 consists of 14 residues. V lost 2 bases and J lost 7; bases outside the gene matches: 6. Germline CDR1 is MDHEN and CDR2 is SYDVKM. The chain's CDR3 is CASSLGTGSGEQYF. CDR3 in DNA: TGTGCCAGCAGTTTAGGGACAGGGTCGGGTGAGCAGTACTTC.

This chain connects TRBV11-3 to TRBJ2-7, with D unclear. Trimming shortened V by 5 bases and J by 6 bases, and 11 bases separated the two germline ends. This CDR3 contains 12 residues. From germline, CDR1 is SGHNT and CDR2 YENEEA. The CDR3 spells CASSPNSREQYF. DNA of the CDR3: TGTGCCAGCAGCCCGAACTCCCGCGAGCAGTACTTC. The entire variable domain, with the rest obtained from reference TRBV11-3 and TRBJ2-7, is as follows: EAGVVQSPRYKIIEKKQPVAFWCNPISGHNTLYWYLQNLGQGPELLIRYENEEAVDDSQLPKDRFSAERLKGVDSTLKIQPAELGDSAVYLCASSPNSREQYFGPGTRLTVT.

The J gene is TRBJ2-7, the V gene TRBV2; a weak D match, TRBD1 (6 bases). This CDR3 comprises 14 residues. Trimming removed 3 bases from V and 1 base from J, with 10 bases in between. The germline gives CDR1 SNHLY, CDR2 FYNNEI. The CDR3 sequence is CASSDKGESYEQYF. The CDR3 DNA follows: TGTGCCAGCAGTGACAAGGGGGAGTCCTACGAGCAGTACTTC.

The rearrangement uses TRBV3-1 and TRBJ1-2, with a weak D call TRBD1 (6 bases). Between the trimmed V and J ends, which lost 0 bases and 6 bases, there was a span of 14 bases. Germline V gives CDR1 LGHDT, CDR2 YNNKEL (reference sequence). This CDR3 contains 15 residues. CDR3 DNA sequence: TGTGCCAGCAGCCAAGAAGGGGGGCAATTTCATGGCTACACCTTC. It specifies CASSQEGGQFHGYTF.

This clonotype appeared many times. CDR3 bases: TGTGCCAGCAGCTTAGTTTGGACACCTTATAGCAATCAGCCCCAGCATTTT. It specifies CASSLVWTPYSNQPQHF. This rearrangement joins TRBV7-2 to TRBJ1-5; D might be TRBD1 (5 bases). The CDR3 length is 17 residues. Trimming shortened V by 1 base and J by 0 bases, and 13 bases separated the two germline ends. Germline loops: CDR1 SGHTA, CDR2 FQGNSA.

This chain connects TRBV7-2 to TRBJ2-7, with 8 bases matching TRBD2. This CDR3 has 15 amino acids. The trim removed 1 base at V and 7 bases at J, leaving 9 bases unmatched. Germline V CDR1 and CDR2: SGHTA, FQGNSA. This chain's CDR3 is CASSLGSGGPEEQYF. CDR3 DNA sequence: TGTGCCAGCAGCTTAGGGAGCGGGGGCCCTGAAGAGCAGTACTTC.

This clonotype was counted between two and nine times. A much larger clonotype is one base distant, so this may be a read error. The gene calls are TRBV4-2 and TRBJ2-2; D possibly uses TRBD1 or TRBD2 (5 bases each). Trimming stripped 1 base from V and 6 bases from J, with 6 bases between. The CDR3 runs to 13 residues. Germline V gene data show CDR1 as LGHNA and CDR2 as YNFKEQ. CDR3 in DNA: TGTGCCAGCAGCCAAGGGGACGCCGGGGAGCTGTTTTTT. As protein: CASSQGDAGELFF.

The chain carries TRBV28 and TRBJ2-7; tentative D call: TRBD2 (6 bases). Per germline, CDR1 MDHEN and CDR2 SYDVKM. The CDR3 loop spans 16 amino acids. V shed 5 bases and J shed 1 base, with 18 bases lying between them. This chain's CDR3 is CASSRMPGGKSYEQYF. The DNA of the CDR3 is TGTGCCAGCAGTCGTATGCCCGGGGGAAAATCCTACGAGCAGTACTTC.

This clonotype occurred many times. The chain joins TRBV6-1 to TRBJ2-7; a weak D match, TRBD1 (6 bases). CDR1 and CDR2 from the germline V gene are MNHNS and SASEGT. The V end was cut by 5 bases, the J end by 6 bases, with 23 bases between. The length of the CDR3 is 16 residues. The CDR3 bases are TGTGCCAGCAGTAACGAGAGACAGGTACCCCCGGGCGAGCAGTACTTC. Protein product: CASSNERQVPPGEQYF.

In this sample, this clonotype turned up many times. This chain connects TRBV7-9 to TRBJ1-3; D remains unclear. The V end was cut by 0 bases, the J end by 0 bases, with 9 bases between. Germline lookup yields CDR1 SEHNR and CDR2 FQNEAQ (reference sequence). The CDR3 extends over 16 amino acids. CDR3 loop: CASSLAAGVSGNTIYF. CDR3 DNA sequence: TGTGCCAGCAGCTTAGCGGCAGGCGTCTCTGGAAACACCATATATTTT. Complete variable domain (other parts from reference TRBV7-9 and TRBJ1-3): DTGVSQNPRHKITKRGQNVTFRCDPISEHNRLYWYRQTLGQGPEFLTYFQNEAQLEKSRLLSDRFSAERPKGSFSTLEIQRTEQGDSAMYLCASSLAAGVSGNTIYFGEGSWLTVV.

The genes are TRBV4-1 and TRBJ1-1, with D perhaps matching TRBD1 (5 bases). Germline V lookup: CDR1 MGHRA, CDR2 YSYEKL. The CDR3 sequence is 16 residues long. The germline V and J ends were trimmed by 2 bases and 2 bases, with 15 bases remaining between them. CDR3: CASSQFPSGQNTEAFF. For the CDR3, the DNA is TGCGCCAGCAGCCAATTTCCTTCAGGGCAAAACACTGAAGCTTTCTTT.

The V gene is TRBV5-6, the J gene TRBJ2-7; D possibly corresponds to TRBD2 (6 bases). The germline CDR1 and CDR2 sequences are SGHDT and YYEEEE. Trimming removed 5 bases from V and 6 bases from J, with 15 bases in between. The CDR3 has 13 residues. In DNA, the CDR3 is TGTGCCAGCAGTTCTACGGAGGGTGGCGAGCAGTACTTC. This translates into CASSSTEGGEQYF.

This clonotype was recorded at least ten times. The rearrangement uses TRBV9 and TRBJ2-3, with 8 bases lining up with TRBD2. CDR1 is SGDLS, CDR2 YYNGEE, per germline. This CDR3 comprises 15 residues. V was pared by 2 bases and J by 3 bases, with 5 bases of the junction left unmatched. CDR3 sequence reads: CASSVGASGTDTQYF. CDR3 DNA: TGTGCCAGCAGCGTGGGGGCTAGCGGGACAGATACGCAGTATTTT. Looking up the rest from reference TRBV9 and TRBJ2-3 gives the full variable domain: DSGVTQTPKHLITATGQRVTLRCSPRSGDLSVYWYQQSLDQGLQFLIQYYNGEERAKGNILERFSAQQFPDLHSELNLSSLELGDSALYFCASSVGASGTDTQYFGPGTRLTVL.

This clonotype was seen only a few times. The gene calls are TRBV9 and TRBJ2-3; a possible D gene is TRBD2 (7 bases). Germline CDR1 and CDR2: SGDLS and YYNGEE. This CDR3 has 16 residues. Trimming removed 0 bases from V and 3 bases from J, with 14 bases in between. As DNA, the CDR3 is TGTGCCAGCAGCGTAGTACCCGGGGGGCCTACAGATACGCAGTATTTT. Protein product: CASSVVPGGPTDTQYF.

Ten or more counts support this clonotype. The genes are TRBV20-1 and TRBJ2-3; D is perhaps TRBD1 or TRBD2 (6 bases each). This CDR3 is 16 amino acids long. Per germline, CDR1 DFQATT and CDR2 SNEGSKA (reference sequence). The CDR3 sequence: CTTNGGGDIHTDTQYF. In DNA form, the CDR3 reads TGCACCACCAATGGCGGAGGGGACATCCACACAGATACGCAGTATTTT.

This clonotype was observed at least ten times. V and J are TRBV11-2 and TRBJ2-7; 7 bases align to TRBD1. Germline-derived CDR1 and CDR2 are SGHAT and FQNNGV. Germline trimming cut 4 bases from V and 2 bases from J; bases unmatched to any gene: 5. The CDR3 runs to 14 residues. CDR3 sequence: CASSSQGRAYEQYF. The CDR3 DNA is TGTGCCAGCAGCTCACAGGGGCGGGCCTACGAGCAGTACTTC. The entire variable domain, with the rest obtained from reference TRBV11-2 and TRBJ2-7, is as follows: EAGVAQSPRYKIIEKRQSVAFWCNPISGHATLYWYQQILGQGPKLLIQFQNNGVVDDSQLPKDRFSAERLKGVDSTLKIQPAKLEDSAVYLCASSSQGRAYEQYFGPGTRLTVT.

In this sample, this clonotype turned up many times. This chain uses TRBV2 with TRBJ2-7; D is possibly TRBD1 (5 bases). Germline CDR1 and CDR2: SNHLY and FYNNEI. V lost 5 bases to trimming and J lost 6 bases, with 8 bases between them. The length of the CDR3 is 11 residues. Written as DNA, the CDR3 is TGTGCCAGCAGTAGCAGGGTCGAGCAGTACTTC. As protein: CASSSRVEQYF.

The chain combines TRBV20-1 with TRBJ2-5, with no clear D. V lost 6 bases and J 2 bases, leaving 13 bases between the germline ends. Per the germline V gene, CDR1 is DFQATT and CDR2 is SNEGSKA (reference sequence). The CDR3 covers 13 residues. The CDR3 sequence: CSARVNMQETQYF. The CDR3 DNA sequence: TGCAGTGCACGGGTGAACATGCAAGAGACCCAGTACTTC.

The CDR3 sequence is CASSLDGAYEQYF. Here the CDR3 DNA reads TGCGCCAGCAGCCTCGACGGAGCCTACGAGCAGTACTTC. The chain couples TRBV5-1 to TRBJ2-7; D not certain. V was pared by 4 bases and J by 2 bases, with 10 bases between. The germline V gene encodes CDR1 SGHRS and CDR2 YFSETQ. This CDR3 comprises 13 residues.

This clonotype was picked up many times. This sequence joins TRBV3-1 and TRBJ2-1; tentatively, D is TRBD1 (5 bases). There are 15 residues in the CDR3. V was trimmed by 4 bases and J by 0 bases, leaving 10 bases between them. From germline, CDR1 is LGHDT and CDR2 YNNKEL (reference sequence). The CDR3 coding sequence is TGTGCCAGCAGCCTCAGGGTGGGCTCCTACAATGAGCAGTTCTTC. Amino acids: CASSLRVGSYNEQFF.

This clonotype has a count of ten or more. V and J are TRBV18 and TRBJ2-5; 9 bases align to TRBD2. Germline loops: CDR1 KGHSH, CDR2 LQKENI. V shed 4 bases, J shed 2 bases, and the junction held 5 bases outside the gene matches. The CDR3 loop spans 15 amino acids. The CDR3 nucleotides read TGTGCCAGCTCACTCCGACTAGCGGCTCAAGAGACCCAGTACTTC. It codes for CASSLRLAAQETQYF.

This clonotype has ten or more counts. The rearrangement links TRBV7-6 to TRBJ2-3, with 10 bases matching TRBD1. The CDR3 extends over 16 amino acids. Germline CDR1 reads SGHVS; CDR2 reads FNYEAQ. V gave up 5 bases and J gave up 4 bases; unmatched junction bases: 9. CDR3 in DNA: TGTGCCAGCAGCAATGGACAGGGGGGTTTTGCAGATACGCAGTATTTT. Its translation: CASSNGQGGFADTQYF.

The genes are TRBV6-5 and TRBJ2-7; no reliable D call. Germline assignment: CDR1 MNHEY and CDR2 SVGAGI. The V end was cut by 2 bases, the J end by 4 bases, with 15 bases between. The CDR3 consists of 15 residues. In nucleotides, the CDR3 is TGTGCCAGCAGTTACGGTATTAGTAATTCTTACGAGCAGTACTTC. Its protein product is CASSYGISNSYEQYF.

This clonotype was seen at least ten times. The rearrangement uses TRBV5-1 and TRBJ2-7, with 10 bases identical to TRBD1. The CDR3 length is 14 residues. The junction had 2 bases not matched to a gene; V was cut back by 0 bases and J by 5 bases. Germline CDR1 is SGHRS and CDR2 is YFSETQ. CDR3 in amino acids: CASSLGDRGHEQYF. The CDR3 DNA follows: TGCGCCAGCAGCTTGGGGGACAGGGGCCACGAGCAGTACTTC. The full variable domain, with the rest looked up from reference TRBV5-1 and TRBJ2-7, is KAGVTQTPRYLIKTRGQQVTLSCSPISGHRSVSWYQQTPGQGLQFLFEYFSETQRNKGNFPGRFSGRQFSNSRSEMNVSTLELGDSALYLCASSLGDRGHEQYFGPGTRLTVT.

Concerning this clonotype itself: Germline and junction disagree at one end, which may indicate a read error. V is TRBV29-1 and J is TRBJ2-7; 7 bases line up with TRBD2. CDR1 and CDR2 from the germline V gene are SQVTM and ANQGSEA. The CDR3 has 15 amino acids. The CDR3 bases are TGCAGCGTTGAGGCCACTAGCGCCTTCTCCCACGAGCAGTACTTC. Protein: CSVEATSAFSHEQYF.

There are a few counts of this clonotype. V usage is TRBV19 and J usage is TRBJ1-5; 9 positions agree with TRBD1. Germline V gene lookup returns CDR1 LNHDA and CDR2 SQIVND (reference sequence). The CDR3 contains 15 residues. V was pared by 4 bases and J by 6 bases, with 7 bases of the junction left unmatched. Here the CDR3 reads CASSTTGGSGQPQHF. The DNA for the CDR3 is TGTGCCAGTAGTACAACAGGGGGCAGCGGTCAGCCCCAGCATTTT.

There are many counts of this clonotype. J is TRBJ2-3 and V is TRBV6-1; 11 nucleotides align to TRBD2. Germline V gene sequence: CDR1 MNHNS, CDR2 SASEGT. V shed 8 bases, J shed 4 bases, and the junction held 8 bases outside the gene matches. There are 15 residues in the CDR3. The CDR3 loop is CASSRTSGYADTQYF. CDR3 DNA sequence: TGTGCCAGCTCCCGGACTAGCGGGTATGCAGATACGCAGTATTTT.

Judged by abundance, this clonotype is medium-sized. The chain uses TRBV11-2 and TRBJ2-7; no firm D call. Trimming stripped 5 bases from V and 5 bases from J, with 4 bases between. Germline loops: CDR1 SGHAT, CDR2 FQNNGV. The CDR3 is 10 residues long. In DNA, the CDR3 is TGTGCCAGCAGCGGGCACGAGCAGTACTTC. As protein: CASSGHEQYF.